Each of the 12 T cell receptor beta chains below was sequenced from the same sample in a study of blood T cell repertoires in COVID-19. The assay was immunoSEQ multiplex PCR, and TCRdb's table has in-frame clones only and misses some. The table lists 200,000 or so clones, roughly 90% of them singletons, with around 6.9% in the top ten. Sequenced input: peripheral blood. Every receptor here comes from a man aged 55 to 69 who had recovered from COVID-19.

V usage is TRBV6-5 and J usage is TRBJ2-5, with 7 bases lining up with TRBD1. Germline V CDR1 and CDR2: MNHEY, SVGAGI. V dropped 5 bases and J dropped 3; count of bases not matched to a gene: 6. The CDR3 totals 14 residues. CDR3 protein: CASSPGTVKETQYF. The CDR3 DNA reads as TGTGCCAGCAGTCCCGGGACAGTAAAAGAGACCCAGTACTTC.

This clone showed up just once. This sequence joins TRBV7-9 and TRBJ2-3, with unresolved D. V was shortened by 5 bases and J by 5 bases, with 14 bases between the two germline ends. The germline V gene encodes CDR1 SEHNR and CDR2 FQNEAQ (reference sequence). This CDR3 contains 14 residues. CDR3 sequence: CASSGKSRQDTQYF. The CDR3 nucleotides read TGTGCCAGCAGCGGCAAGTCACGACAAGATACGCAGTATTTT. The variable domain in full, completed from reference TRBV7-9 and TRBJ2-3, reads DTGVSQNPRHKITKRGQNVTFRCDPISEHNRLYWYRQTLGQGPEFLTYFQNEAQLEKSRLLSDRFSAERPKGSFSTLEIQRTEQGDSAMYLCASSGKSRQDTQYFGPGTRLTVL.

In the case of this clone: Other nucleotide sequences in the sample specify the same CDR3. This sequence joins TRBV6-2 or TRBV6-3 and TRBJ1-2; no clear D gene. The germline gives CDR1 MNHEY, CDR2 SVGEGT. V was pared by 2 bases and J by 2 bases, with 6 bases between. CDR3 size: 13 residues. The CDR3 region is CASSYGLNYGYTF. DNA of the CDR3: TGTGCCAGCAGTTACGGGCTCAACTATGGCTACACCTTC.

The CDR3 sequence: CASSLDRASTDTQYF. CDR3 DNA: TGCGCCAGCAGCTTGGACAGGGCTAGCACAGATACGCAGTATTTT. The chain is built from TRBV5-1 and TRBJ2-3; D is perhaps TRBD1 (6 bases). V was cut by 0 bases and J by 0 bases, with 8 bases left in between. This CDR3 spans 15 amino acids. The germline V gene encodes CDR1 SGHRS and CDR2 YFSETQ.

This clone has only a few counts. This chain links TRBV4-1 with TRBJ1-5; a weak D match, TRBD1 (5 bases). This CDR3 region has 15 residues. Germline V gene sequence: CDR1 MGHRA, CDR2 YSYEKL. Trimming removed 0 bases from V and 6 bases from J, with 12 bases in between. As DNA, the CDR3 is TGCGCCAGCAGCCAAGATGGGGGGGGACGTCAGCCCCAGCATTTT. It yields the protein CASSQDGGGRQPQHF.

In this sample, this clone turned up a few times. This chain uses TRBV28 with TRBJ2-7, with D possibly TRBD2 on 6 matching bases. The CDR3 is 14 residues long. With 6 bases removed from V and 7 bases from J, the gap between germline ends came to 19 bases. Germline lookup yields CDR1 MDHEN and CDR2 SYDVKM. CDR3 nucleotides: TGTGCCAGCAGACCCGGGACTCCCACGGGAGAGCAGTACTTC. It codes for CASRPGTPTGEQYF.

The V gene is TRBV5-5, the J gene TRBJ1-6; 8 nucleotides line up with TRBD1. J was trimmed by 7 bases and V by 4 bases; bases with no gene match: 10. The CDR3 runs to 16 residues. Germline loops: CDR1 SGHKS, CDR2 YYEKEE (reference sequence). The CDR3 here is CASSLRGRDRNSPLHF. For the CDR3, the DNA is TGTGCCAGCAGCCTGAGGGGCCGGGACAGGAATTCACCCCTCCACTTT. The whole variable domain, filled in from reference TRBV5-5 and TRBJ1-6, reads DAGVTQSPTHLIKTRGQQVTLRCSPISGHKSVSWYQQVLGQGPQFIFQYYEKEERGRGNFPDRFSARQFPNYSSELNVNALLLGDSALYLCASSLRGRDRNSPLHFGNGTRLTVT.

The V and J genes are TRBV5-1 and TRBJ2-1, with 9 bases fitting TRBD1. Germline values: CDR1 SGHRS, CDR2 YFSETQ. The CDR3 consists of 15 residues. V lost 4 bases to trimming and J lost 3 bases; unmatched junction nucleotides: 5. In DNA form, the CDR3 reads TGCGCCAGCAGCCCGGGACAGGGTGACTACAATGAGCAGTTCTTC. It encodes CASSPGQGDYNEQFF. The full variable domain, its missing parts supplied by reference TRBV5-1 and TRBJ2-1, is KAGVTQTPRYLIKTRGQQVTLSCSPISGHRSVSWYQQTPGQGLQFLFEYFSETQRNKGNFPGRFSGRQFSNSRSEMNVSTLELGDSALYLCASSPGQGDYNEQFFGPGTRLTVL.

V gene TRBV21-1 combines with J gene TRBJ2-4; TRBD2 is taken as the D call from the table, unchecked against the DNA. TRBV21-1 constitutes a pseudogene. CDR3 length: 16 residues. The CDR3 spells CASSTSRAKAKNIQYF. The CDR3, as DNA: TGTGCCAGCAGCACCTCGAGGGCAAAAGCCAAAAACATTCAGTACTTC.

This clone was detected only a few times. The chain joins TRBV5-1 to TRBJ1-1, with no clear D. V was trimmed by 1 base and J by 1 base, leaving 11 bases between them. Germline CDR1 reads SGHRS; CDR2 reads YFSETQ. This CDR3 is built from 15 residues. CDR3 DNA: TGCGCCAGCAGCTTGATAGGGCGGGGGAACACTGAAGCTTTCTTT. It translates to CASSLIGRGNTEAFF.

The CDR3 nucleotides read TGTGCCAGCAGCTCATCCCTGGCGGGGGGGGACATAAATGAGCAGTTCTTC. This sequence encodes CASSSSLAGGDINEQFF. The genes are TRBV7-2 and TRBJ2-1, with 9 bases aligning to TRBD2. Germline trimming cut 4 bases from V and 7 bases from J; bases unmatched to any gene: 14. The CDR3 totals 17 residues. Germline V lookup: CDR1 SGHTA, CDR2 FQGNSA.

The rearrangement joins TRBV7-2 to TRBJ2-6, with 8 bases aligning to TRBD1. The ends lost 5 bases at V and 4 bases at J; junction bases unmatched: 7. Per the germline V gene, CDR1 is SGHTA and CDR2 is FQGNSA. This CDR3 comprises 16 residues. CDR3 protein: CASSARTGSGANVLTF. The CDR3 bases are TGTGCCAGCAGCGCCCGGACAGGGTCAGGGGCCAACGTCCTGACTTTC.